Below are 8 T cell receptor beta chains sequenced from a single sample in a study of blood T cells in healthy people across ages. A second about 7 to 11 cycle PCR used barcoded and J-beta primers. TCRdb reanalysed the 5' RACE reads using MiXCR and keeps one entry per CDR3 protein. The sample records around 1,000,000 distinct CDR3 sequences, approximately 25% being singletons. This same sample was also taken into another study, of T cells of mothers and their children.

The source material was blood. Every receptor here comes from a girl aged 2-10 years in good health.

The rearrangement uses TRBV29-1 and TRBJ2-7; the match to TRBD1 covers 7 bases. V trimming: 6 bases; J trimming: 2 bases; junction bases outside the gene matches: 10. CDR3 length: 14 amino acids. CDR1 is SQVTM, CDR2 ANQGSEA, per germline. The DNA for the CDR3 is TGCAGCGTAGATGTACAGGGGAGCCCCTACGAGCAGTACTTC. Protein: CSVDVQGSPYEQYF.

The chain recombines TRBV10-3 with TRBJ2-2; 11 bases agree with TRBD2. The CDR3 length is 16 residues. Per the germline V gene, CDR1 is ENHRY and CDR2 is SYGVKD. The V gene end was trimmed by 3 bases and the J gene end by 6 bases; junction bases not matched to a gene: 6. In DNA form, the CDR3 reads TGTGCCATCAGTGAATTAGCGGGGGGGCACGCCGGGGAGCTGTTTTTT. The encoded protein is CAISELAGGHAGELFF.

This clonotype showed up just a few times. This chain links TRBV20-1 with TRBJ1-1, with D hard to call. The V end was cut by 0 bases, the J end by 7 bases, with 6 bases between. This CDR3 spans 11 amino acids. Germline assignment: CDR1 DFQATT and CDR2 SNEGSKA (reference sequence). This chain's CDR3 is CSARDYLEAFF. Here the CDR3 DNA reads TGCAGTGCTAGAGATTACCTTGAAGCTTTCTTT.

The rearrangement links TRBV29-1 to TRBJ2-6, with TRBD1 as a possible D gene (5 bases). This CDR3 region has 14 residues. Germline V gene lookup returns CDR1 SQVTM and CDR2 ANQGSEA. V lost 4 bases and J lost 4, with 11 bases in between. The CDR3 reads CSVGVGAGANVLTF. DNA of the CDR3: TGCAGCGTTGGGGTAGGGGCCGGGGCCAACGTCCTGACTTTC. Together with reference TRBV29-1 and TRBJ2-6, the CDR3 gives the full variable domain: SAVISQKPSRDICQRGTSLTIQCQVDSQVTMMFWYRQQPGQSLTLIATANQGSEATYESGFVIDKFPISRPNLTFSTLTVSNMSPEDSSIYLCSVGVGAGANVLTFGAGSRLTVL.

The J gene is TRBJ1-5, the V gene TRBV4-1; 9 bases match TRBD1. This CDR3 region has 15 residues. J was trimmed by 10 bases and V by 0 bases; bases with no gene match: 7. Germline CDR1 MGHRA, CDR2 YSYEKL. The CDR3 nucleotides read TGCGCCAGCAGCCAAGAAGGGACAGGGATAGGTCCCCAGCATTTT. It yields the protein CASSQEGTGIGPQHF.

The chain combines TRBV10-3 with TRBJ2-5, with 9 bases lining up with TRBD1. The J call may be in error: the DNA end matches TRBJ2-7 better. The CDR3 has 13 residues. The germline CDR1 and CDR2 sequences are ENHRY and SYGVKD. CDR3: CAITGTGSGEQYF. Written as DNA, the CDR3 is TGTGCCATCACGGGGACAGGGAGCGGCGAGCAGTACTTC.

The rearrangement uses TRBV5-1 and TRBJ1-1; TRBD1 is a possible D gene (6 bases). The V end lost 6 bases, the J end lost 0 bases, and 12 bases lay between the germline ends. Germline CDR1 and CDR2: SGHRS and YFSETQ. CDR3 size: 14 residues. The CDR3 protein is CASKKGDLNTEAFF. DNA of the CDR3: TGCGCCAGCAAGAAGGGGGACCTGAACACTGAAGCTTTCTTT.

This sequence joins TRBV20-1 and TRBJ1-1, with D unclear. V lost 7 bases to trimming and J lost 1 base, with 13 bases between them. The CDR3 covers 13 residues. Germline V gene data show CDR1 as DFQATT and CDR2 as SNEGSKA (reference sequence). The CDR3 reads CSVGLRPNTEAFF. CDR3 DNA: TGCAGTGTAGGCTTAAGACCGAACACTGAAGCTTTCTTT.